This TCR beta chain was captured in a study of T cell responses to AZD1222 COVID-19 vaccine. On the study more broadly: Second doses that came at about 4 or about 12 weeks were put together. Study-wide results and limits: Females outnumbered males among donors, who were mostly white British; clonal diversity was possibly underestimated.

The table came from immunoSEQ multiplex PCR; TCRdb's copy has only in-frame clones and leaves some out. This sample has 100,000 or so clones, with about 86% found just once. The CDR3 extends over 13 amino acids. Trimming shortened V by 2 bases and J by 4 bases, and 5 bases separated the two germline ends. Germline CDR1 is MNHEY and CDR2 is SMNVEV (reference sequence). On this clone: Its matching antigen is unknown.

The material sequenced was peripheral blood, taken on day 0 of AZD1222 vaccination. The rearrangement links TRBV27 to TRBJ2-2, with D perhaps assigned TRBD1 or TRBD2 (5 bases each). The receptor was isolated from an adult in good health. The CDR3 bases are TGTGCCAGCAGTTTAGGGGGCACCGGGGAGCTGTTTTTT. It is translated as CASSLGGTGELFF.